The 6 T cell receptor beta chains below come from one sample, sequenced in a study of T cell responses to AZD1222 COVID-19 vaccine. This table comes from immunoSEQ multiplex PCR, and its TCRdb copy is limited to in-frame clones, with some not included. The sample includes some 140,000 clones, approximately 90% of them seen just once. The material was peripheral blood, obtained on day 0 of AZD1222 vaccination. These receptors were taken from an adult in good health.

The rearrangement joins TRBV19 to TRBJ2-1; maybe TRBD2 (5 bases). V was trimmed by 7 bases and J by 0 bases, leaving 7 bases between them. The CDR3 spans 13 residues. From germline, CDR1 is LNHDA and CDR2 SQIVND (reference sequence). The CDR3 DNA is TGTGCCAGTAAACGGGACTCCTACAATGAGCAGTTCTTC. It specifies CASKRDSYNEQFF. Full variable domain (remainder filled in from reference TRBV19 and TRBJ2-1): DGGITQSPKYLFRKEGQNVTLSCEQNLNHDAMYWYRQDPGQGLRLIYYSQIVNDFQKGDIAEGYSVSREKKESFPLTVTSAQKNPTAFYLCASKRDSYNEQFFGPGTRLTVL.

V is TRBV27 and J is TRBJ2-7; D is undetermined. The CDR3 covers 11 residues. The germline gives CDR1 MNHEY, CDR2 SMNVEV (reference sequence). Trimming removed 3 bases from V and 7 bases from J, with 7 bases in between. CDR3 sequence reads: CASSFMSEQYF. Written as DNA, the CDR3 is TGTGCCAGCAGTTTCATGTCAGAGCAGTACTTC.

V is TRBV18 and J is TRBJ2-1; D is perhaps TRBD2 (5 bases). CDR1 and CDR2 (germline): KGHSH, LQKENI. CDR3 length equals 13 residues. Trimming removed 1 base at V and 8 bases at J, with 9 bases between. Written as DNA, the CDR3 is TGTGCCAGCTCACCACGAGGGAGCGATGAGCAGTTCTTC. It codes for CASSPRGSDEQFF. Full variable domain (remainder filled in from reference TRBV18 and TRBJ2-1): NAGVMQNPRHLVRRRGQEARLRCSPMKGHSHVYWYRQLPEEGLKFMVYLQKENIIDESGMPKERFSAEFPKEGPSILRIQQVVRGDSAAYFCASSPRGSDEQFFGPGTRLTVL.

The genes are TRBV6-5 and TRBJ2-5; perhaps TRBD2 as D (5 bases). V was trimmed by 6 bases and J by 4 bases, leaving 15 bases between them. This CDR3 contains 14 residues. The germline V gene has CDR1 MNHEY and CDR2 SVGAGI. The CDR3 DNA reads TGTGCCAGCAGGTGGACTCCCTACGTAGAGACCCAGTACTTC. Protein: CASRWTPYVETQYF.

The chain recombines TRBV7-9 with TRBJ2-1; D is undetermined. The CDR3 is 15 amino acids. Germline CDR1 SEHNR, CDR2 FQNEAQ (reference sequence). The V gene lost 3 bases and the J gene lost 1 base, with 10 bases spanning the gap. The CDR3 DNA follows: TGTGCCAGCAGCTTTACCCCCCGATCCTACAATGAGCAGTTCTTC. Translated, it gives CASSFTPRSYNEQFF.

V and J are TRBV19 and TRBJ1-2; possible D gene TRBD1, 5 bases. The ends were cut back, 5 bases at V and 0 bases at J, with 13 bases in the middle. CDR3 length: 15 amino acids. Germline values: CDR1 LNHDA, CDR2 SQIVND (reference sequence). This chain's CDR3 is CASSPGDQANYGYTF. The CDR3 coding sequence is TGTGCCAGTAGTCCCGGGGACCAAGCTAACTATGGCTACACCTTC.